Below are 16 T cell receptor beta chains sequenced from a single sample in a study of T-cell reconstitution after alpha-beta-depleted transplantation in children. Unique molecular identifiers were incorporated when the TCRbeta library was constructed. Using its own MiXCR run on the PCR reads, TCRdb lists one record per CDR3 protein. The sample has around 16,000 distinct CDR3 sequences, 4.5% to 5.5% seen once; the top ten hold about 6.9%. The material was PBMCs, obtained before TCRalphabeta/CD19-depleted stem cell transplant. Every receptor here comes from a boy aged 5-17 years with acute lymphoblastic leukemia, due to receive a stem cell transplant.

This clonotype was counted ten times or more. This sequence joins TRBV13 and TRBJ1-2; the match to TRBD1 covers 9 bases. This CDR3 is 15 amino acids long. Germline CDR1 reads PRHDT; CDR2 reads FYEKMQ (reference sequence). V lost 4 bases and J lost 2; bases outside the gene matches: 5. CDR3 protein: CASSSNDRGNYGYTF. The CDR3 DNA reads as TGTGCCAGCAGCTCCAACGACAGGGGGAACTATGGCTACACCTTC.

This clonotype has at least ten counts. A much larger clonotype is one base distant, so this may be a read error. The V call is TRBV6-6, the J call TRBJ1-5, with a possible D match to TRBD1 (5 bases). Germline V gene data show CDR1 as MNHNY and CDR2 as SVGAGI (reference sequence). This CDR3 has 13 amino acids. Trimming shortened V by 10 bases and J by 8 bases, and 18 bases separated the two germline ends. DNA of the CDR3: TGTGCCAACATCCCACACGGGGGGGAGCCCCAGCATTTT. Amino acids: CANIPHGGEPQHF.

This clonotype occurred many times. J is TRBJ1-5 and V is TRBV20-1; 9 nucleotides agree with TRBD1. The CDR3 totals 14 residues. The ends lost 4 bases at V and 5 bases at J; junction bases unmatched: 6. Germline V gene data show CDR1 as DFQATT and CDR2 as SNEGSKA (reference sequence). The CDR3 region has the DNA TGCAGTGCTACCCAGGGACAGGGCTATCAGCCCCAGCATTTT. Amino acid sequence: CSATQGQGYQPQHF.

Many counts were recorded for this clonotype. The rearrangement links TRBV7-2 to TRBJ2-5; D not certain. Trimming removed 5 bases from V and 5 bases from J, with 12 bases in between. The CDR3 is made up of 13 amino acids. CDR1 and CDR2 from the germline V gene are SGHTA and FQGNSA. CDR3 DNA: TGTGCCAGCAGCCCGTACGCGATGGAGACCCAGTACTTC. This gives the protein CASSPYAMETQYF.

At least ten counts were recorded for this clonotype. The chain carries TRBV29-1 and TRBJ2-2; tentative D call: TRBD1 (7 bases). The CDR3 runs 21 residues. V was shortened by 6 bases and J by 0 bases, with 32 bases between the two germline ends. Germline V gene sequence: CDR1 SQVTM, CDR2 ANQGSEA. The CDR3 nucleotides read TGCAGCGTCGCGGGACCGGAAACCCGGGACAGAAGATTCGCGAACACCGGGGAGCTGTTTTTT. This translates into CSVAGPETRDRRFANTGELFF.

This clonotype was detected many times. The V gene is TRBV2, the J gene TRBJ2-3, with D hard to call. V was trimmed by 6 bases and J by 2 bases, leaving 12 bases between them. CDR3 length: 14 amino acids. Germline loops: CDR1 SNHLY, CDR2 FYNNEI. In DNA form, the CDR3 reads TGTGCCAGCAGCGAGACGAGATACACAGATACGCAGTATTTT. This translates into CASSETRYTDTQYF.

This clonotype was seen repeatedly, ten times or more. The rearrangement uses TRBV5-8 and TRBJ2-1, with TRBD2 matching over 11 bases. CDR1 and CDR2 (germline): SGHTS, YDEGEE. The trim removed 3 bases at V and 4 bases at J, leaving 9 bases unmatched. The CDR3 covers 17 residues. DNA of the CDR3: TGTGCCAGCAGCTCCGGAAGGGTAGCGGGAGGGTACAATGAGCAGTTCTTC. Amino acids: CASSSGRVAGGYNEQFF.

This clonotype is classed as medium-sized. The chain couples TRBV7-2 to TRBJ2-1, with TRBD2 as a possible D gene (6 bases). The length of the CDR3 is 14 residues. In germline, CDR1 is SGHTA, CDR2 FQGNSA. The V and J ends lost 0 bases and 4 bases respectively, with 7 bases between them. DNA for the CDR3: TGTGCCAGCAGCTTAGCGGGGGGATACAATGAGCAGTTCTTC. This codes for CASSLAGGYNEQFF.

The V gene is TRBV5-8, the J gene TRBJ1-4; no definite D call. CDR1 is SGHTS, CDR2 YDEGEE, per germline. CDR3 length: 14 amino acids. V lost 9 bases and J 3 bases, leaving 15 bases between the germline ends. The CDR3 nucleotides read TGTGCCATGAGCTTGGTCTGGTCTAATGAAAAACTGTTTTTT. It codes for CAMSLVWSNEKLFF. Full variable domain (remainder filled in from reference TRBV5-8 and TRBJ1-4): EAGVTQSPTHLIKTRGQQATLRCSPISGHTSVYWYQQALGLGLQFLLWYDEGEERNRGNFPPRFSGRQFPNYSSELNVNALELEDSALYLCAMSLVWSNEKLFFGSGTQLSVL.

At least ten counts were recorded for this clonotype. This chain connects TRBV7-7 to TRBJ2-7, with 10 bases fitting TRBD1. The germline CDR1 and CDR2 sequences are SSHAT and FNYEAQ (reference sequence). There are 14 residues in the CDR3. Trimming cost V 6 bases and J 4 bases; bases outside gene matches: 6. In DNA, the CDR3 is TGTGCCAGCAGGTACCGGGACAGGGGATACGAGCAGTACTTC. This sequence encodes CASRYRDRGYEQYF.

Many counts were recorded for this clonotype. The chain links TRBV28 to TRBJ2-1; tentative D call: TRBD1 (5 bases). CDR1 is MDHEN, CDR2 SYDVKM, per germline. This CDR3 is built from 14 residues. Trimming removed 5 bases from V and 2 bases from J, with 10 bases in between. DNA of the CDR3: TGTGCCAGCAGTCCCCAGGGAACCTACAATGAGCAGTTCTTC. Translating it yields CASSPQGTYNEQFF.

Many counts were recorded for this clonotype. The chain has TRBV3-1 and TRBJ2-7; D unresolved. Trimming removed 0 bases at V and 2 bases at J, with 11 bases between. Germline CDR1 and CDR2: LGHDT and YNNKEL (reference sequence). The CDR3 extends over 15 amino acids. The CDR3 DNA follows: TGTGCCAGCAGCCAAGATCAAGGCGGAACCTACGAGCAGTACTTC. Residues: CASSQDQGGTYEQYF.

The sample holds many counts of this clonotype. The chain employs TRBV29-1 and TRBJ1-2; D ambiguous. The CDR3 spans 12 residues. V was shortened by 8 bases and J by 3 bases, with 13 bases between the two germline ends. Per germline, CDR1 SQVTM and CDR2 ANQGSEA. The CDR3 coding sequence is TGCAGCACACCTGACATAGACTATGGCTACACCTTC. It specifies CSTPDIDYGYTF.

This clonotype showed up many times. Written as DNA, the CDR3 is TGTGCCAGCAGGCTTCCGGCCAGGGACAGGGGGGGAGCAGATACGCAGTATTTT. This gives the protein CASRLPARDRGGADTQYF. The V and J genes are TRBV11-2 and TRBJ2-3, with 11 bases matching TRBD1. From germline, CDR1 is SGHAT and CDR2 FQNNGV. J gave up 4 bases and V 6 bases, and 15 bases lay outside the gene matches. The CDR3 spans 18 residues.

This clonotype was found many times. The V gene is TRBV13, the J gene TRBJ2-7, with D possibly being TRBD1 (5 bases). The V gene's germline CDR1 is PRHDT and CDR2 FYEKMQ (reference sequence). There are 14 residues in the CDR3. Trimming took 2 bases from V and 2 from J, leaving 10 bases between them. The CDR3 sequence is CASSLQGNPYEQYF. For the CDR3, the DNA is TGTGCCAGCAGCTTACAGGGTAATCCCTACGAGCAGTACTTC.

The table lists this clonotype with many counts. This chain uses TRBV7-2 with TRBJ1-2; D perhaps matches TRBD1 (5 bases). The length of the CDR3 is 15 residues. Germline loops: CDR1 SGHTA, CDR2 FQGNSA. V lost 1 base and J 4 bases, leaving 13 bases between the germline ends. The CDR3: CASSLGQRLTYGYTF. In nucleotides, the CDR3 is TGTGCCAGCAGCTTAGGACAGCGCCTCACCTATGGCTACACCTTC.